This T cell receptor beta chain was found in a study of Graves' ophthalmopathy and Graves' hyperthyroidism. Overall study: Prior to any treatment, peripheral blood was collected at the time of initial diagnosis.

Other autoimmune diseases, uncontrolled infections, pregnancy or lactation led to the exclusion of patients. Diagnosis was based on clinical symptoms, serum thyroxine, TRAb, thyroid ultrasound and orbital computed tomography. Researchers took RNA transcripts and amplified TCR beta CDR3 regions from them. The library came from an HTBI-primed first-round RT-PCR and a second-round multiplex PCR. TCRdb called the multiplex PCR reads again in MiXCR, with one record for every CDR3 protein. The table has 170,000 or so distinct CDR3 sequences, over 35% seen once. As to this clonotype: Its antigen is still unknown.

The CDR3 has 16 residues. With 1 base clipped from V and 6 bases from J, the junction kept 10 bases outside the gene matches. Per germline, CDR1 SGHAT and CDR2 FQNNGV. Regarding the study as a whole: The majority of expanded thyroid clonotypes above 0.001 frequency also occurred in blood.

This chain joins TRBV11-2 and TRBJ1-2; 8 nucleotides line up with TRBD1. The sequence derives from a woman in her thirties or forties with Graves' ophthalmopathy. Sequencing used peripheral blood. DNA for the CDR3: TGTGCCAGCAGCTTAGTCCACACGGACAGGGTCCATGGCTACACCTTC. Its protein is CASSLVHTDRVHGYTF.